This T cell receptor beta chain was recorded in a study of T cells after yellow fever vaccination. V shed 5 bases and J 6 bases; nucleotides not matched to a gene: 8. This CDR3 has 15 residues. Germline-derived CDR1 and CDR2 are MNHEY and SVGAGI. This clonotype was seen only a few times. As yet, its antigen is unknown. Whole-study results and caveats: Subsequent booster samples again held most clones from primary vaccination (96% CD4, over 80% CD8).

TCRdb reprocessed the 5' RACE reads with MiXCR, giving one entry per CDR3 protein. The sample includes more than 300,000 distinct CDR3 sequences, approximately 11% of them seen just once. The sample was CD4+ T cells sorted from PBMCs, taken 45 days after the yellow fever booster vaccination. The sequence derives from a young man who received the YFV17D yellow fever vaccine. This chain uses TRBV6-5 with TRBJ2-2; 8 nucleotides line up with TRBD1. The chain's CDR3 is CASSPDRGRAGELFF. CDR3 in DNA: TGTGCCAGCAGTCCCGACAGGGGCCGCGCCGGGGAGCTGTTTTTT.